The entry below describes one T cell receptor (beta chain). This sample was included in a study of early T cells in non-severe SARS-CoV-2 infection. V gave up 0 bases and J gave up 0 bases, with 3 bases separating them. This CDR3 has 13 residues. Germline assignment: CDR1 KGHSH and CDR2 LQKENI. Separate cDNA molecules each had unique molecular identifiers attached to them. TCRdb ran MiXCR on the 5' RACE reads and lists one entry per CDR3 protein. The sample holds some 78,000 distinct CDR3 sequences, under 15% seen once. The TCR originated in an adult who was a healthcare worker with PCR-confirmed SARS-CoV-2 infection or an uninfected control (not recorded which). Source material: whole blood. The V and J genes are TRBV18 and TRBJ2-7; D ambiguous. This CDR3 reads CASSPPRSYEQYF. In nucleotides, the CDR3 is TGTGCCAGCTCACCACCGCGCTCCTACGAGCAGTACTTC.